The 23 T cell receptor beta chains given below trace back to one sample, sequenced in a study of blood T cell repertoires in COVID-19. TCRdb keeps only in-frame clones here, not all; method: immunoSEQ multiplex PCR. The repertoire has just under 20,000 clones, roughly 90% of them found once; the top ten carry approximately 12%. Specimen: peripheral blood. Receptors were obtained from a human donor in a cohort sampled during active COVID-19.

This clone was seen only once. This CDR3 is CASSTETGINEKLFF. The CDR3 nucleotides are TGTGCCAGCAGCACAGAGACAGGGATTAATGAAAAACTGTTTTTT. V is TRBV7-6 and J is TRBJ1-4; 7 bases are shared with TRBD1. With 5 bases clipped from V and 4 bases from J, the junction kept 7 bases outside the gene matches. Germline CDR1 SGHVS, CDR2 FNYEAQ. There are 15 residues in the CDR3.

This clone was seen only a few times. This chain links TRBV6-5 with TRBJ1-2; 10 positions agree with TRBD1. The CDR3 is 15 amino acids. Trimming removed 2 bases from V and 4 bases from J; junction bases left unmatched: 4. Germline V gene sequence: CDR1 MNHEY, CDR2 SVGAGI. This chain's CDR3 is CASSYRGQGSYGYTF. CDR3 coding DNA: TGTGCCAGCAGTTACAGGGGACAGGGGAGCTATGGCTACACCTTC.

CDR3 amino acids: CASSHRDGDLQYF. The DNA of the CDR3 is TGTGCCAGCAGCCACCGGGATGGAGATCTGCAGTACTTC. V usage is TRBV7-7 and J usage is TRBJ2-7; D is perhaps TRBD2 (5 bases). CDR1 and CDR2 from the germline V gene are SSHAT and FNYEAQ (reference sequence). The V gene lost 5 bases and the J gene lost 9 bases, with 17 bases spanning the gap. This CDR3 contains 13 residues.

J is TRBJ1-2 and V is TRBV20-1; TRBD1 agrees at 7 bases. The V gene end was trimmed by 3 bases and the J gene end by 7 bases; junction bases not matched to a gene: 5. CDR1 and CDR2 (germline): DFQATT, SNEGSKA (reference sequence). The CDR3 consists of 12 residues. The CDR3 DNA follows: TGCAGTGCTAGTATGACAGGGTCTGGCTACACCTTC. It codes for CSASMTGSGYTF.

The CDR3 loop is CASSQDPVTTDTQYF. The CDR3 DNA reads as TGTGCCAGCAGCCAAGATCCGGTAACCACAGATACGCAGTATTTT. This chain links TRBV3-1 (or the pseudogene TRBV3-2) with TRBJ2-3; D gene ambiguous. The germline gives CDR1 LGHDT, CDR2 YNNKEL (reference sequence). CDR3 size: 15 residues. Trimming took off 0 bases at V and 2 bases at J, with 9 bases between the two ends.

This sequence joins TRBV6-2 or TRBV6-3 and TRBJ2-3; D might be TRBD1 (6 bases). The ends were cut back, 6 bases at V and 6 bases at J, with 13 bases in the middle. Germline values: CDR1 MNHEY, CDR2 SVGEGT. CDR3 length: 13 residues. Written as DNA, the CDR3 is TGTGCCAGCAGCGTACAGGGAGTGGATACGCAGTATTTT. This translates into CASSVQGVDTQYF.

The chain's CDR3 is CASSLGLVGYTF. As DNA, the CDR3 is TGTGCCAGCAGCTTAGGTCTTGTTGGCTACACCTTC. V usage is TRBV11-2 and J usage is TRBJ1-2; the D is unclear. The germline V gene encodes CDR1 SGHAT and CDR2 FQNNGV. Deletions cut 1 base from V and 7 bases from J, with 7 bases between. The CDR3 contains 12 residues.

The rearrangement links TRBV19 to TRBJ1-2, with 8 positions matching TRBD1. The V and J ends lost 3 bases and 4 bases, in that order; junction bases with no gene match: 7. The CDR3 is 15 amino acids. Per germline, CDR1 LNHDA and CDR2 SQIVND (reference sequence). The CDR3: CASSITGTGPYGYTF. CDR3 nucleotides: TGTGCCAGTAGTATTACCGGGACAGGTCCCTATGGCTACACCTTC.

The chain is built from TRBV5-5 and TRBJ2-5, with 7 bases lining up with TRBD1. This CDR3 has 15 amino acids. CDR1 and CDR2 (germline): SGHKS, YYEKEE (reference sequence). V lost 0 bases, J lost 4 bases, and 6 bases stayed unmatched. CDR3 residues: CASSLEGAGVETQYF. CDR3 bases: TGTGCCAGCAGCTTGGAGGGGGCAGGAGTAGAGACCCAGTACTTC.

This chain connects TRBV5-1 to TRBJ2-3; no firm D call. The V gene's germline CDR1 is SGHRS and CDR2 YFSETQ. There are 14 residues in the CDR3. V was pared by 2 bases and J by 0 bases, with 7 bases between. The CDR3, as DNA: TGCGCCAGCAGCTTAACTTCTAGCACAGATACGCAGTATTTT. Translation: CASSLTSSTDTQYF.

The chain recombines TRBV27 with TRBJ2-1; D might be TRBD1 (6 bases). Germline-derived CDR1 and CDR2 are MNHEY and SMNVEV (reference sequence). This CDR3 spans 15 amino acids. Between the trimmed V and J ends, which lost 6 bases and 6 bases, there was a span of 18 bases. The CDR3 sequence: CASSGIRGRGNEQFF. Here the CDR3 DNA reads TGTGCCAGCAGCGGGATCAGGGGAAGGGGCAATGAGCAGTTCTTC.

The genes are TRBV2 and TRBJ1-4; D is ambiguous. In germline, CDR1 is SNHLY, CDR2 FYNNEI. The CDR3 length is 13 residues. Trimming took 3 bases from V and 5 from J, leaving 7 bases between them. CDR3 coding DNA: TGTGCCAGCAGTGACGGGGTCAATGAAAAACTGTTTTTT. Amino acids: CASSDGVNEKLFF.

This sequence joins TRBV2 and TRBJ1-6, with 9 bases aligning to TRBD1. V was clipped by 3 bases and J by 2 bases; unmatched bases: 8. Germline V gene sequence: CDR1 SNHLY, CDR2 FYNNEI. The CDR3 is 18 amino acids. The CDR3 loop reads CASSDPGQGVPYNSPLHF. CDR3 bases: TGTGCCAGCAGTGACCCGGGACAGGGCGTCCCCTATAATTCACCCCTCCACTTT.

The chain carries TRBV5-1 and TRBJ1-6; TRBD1 aligns across 7 bases. CDR3 length: 14 amino acids. With V trimmed by 4 bases and J by 8 bases, 6 bases remained unmatched. Germline lookup yields CDR1 SGHRS and CDR2 YFSETQ. The CDR3 region has the DNA TGCGCCAGCAGCAACACAGGGGATTATTCACCCCTCCACTTT. Protein: CASSNTGDYSPLHF.

V is TRBV19 and J is TRBJ2-7; the D is unclear. Trimming removed 5 bases from V and 0 bases from J, with 2 bases in between. The CDR3 totals 11 residues. Germline CDR1 and CDR2: LNHDA and SQIVND (reference sequence). The CDR3 sequence: CASSHSYEQYF. Here the CDR3 DNA reads TGTGCCAGTAGTCACTCCTACGAGCAGTACTTC. Using reference TRBV19 and TRBJ2-7 for the parts outside the CDR3, the full variable domain is DGGITQSPKYLFRKEGQNVTLSCEQNLNHDAMYWYRQDPGQGLRLIYYSQIVNDFQKGDIAEGYSVSREKKESFPLTVTSAQKNPTAFYLCASSHSYEQYFGPGTRLTVT.

The V call is TRBV25-1, the J call TRBJ2-1; 8 bases fit TRBD1. Germline V gene data show CDR1 as MGHDK and CDR2 as SYGVNS. The CDR3 covers 15 residues. With V trimmed by 7 bases and J by 6 bases, 11 bases remained unmatched. The CDR3 region has the DNA TGTGCCAGCAAAGGCGGGACAGGTTGGGGCAATGAGCAGTTCTTC. Its translation is CASKGGTGWGNEQFF.

This clone was seen once. This rearrangement joins TRBV25-1 to TRBJ2-3; D ambiguous. Per the germline V gene, CDR1 is MGHDK and CDR2 is SYGVNS. There are 12 residues in the CDR3. V was cut by 8 bases and J by 5 bases, with 11 bases left in between. CDR3 bases: TGTGCCAGCTTGACACCCGGAGATACGCAGTATTTT. Translated, it gives CASLTPGDTQYF.

V gene TRBV14 combines with J gene TRBJ2-3; 8 nucleotides align to TRBD1. With V trimmed by 1 base and J by 2 bases, 2 bases remained unmatched. The CDR3 covers 15 residues. Germline V CDR1 and CDR2: SGHDN, FVKESK. The DNA for the CDR3 is TGTGCCAGCAGCCAAGGACAGGGGTACACAGATACGCAGTATTTT. The encoded protein is CASSQGQGYTDTQYF.

There are a few counts of this clone. This sequence joins TRBV5-1 and TRBJ1-6; TRBD1 might be the D (6 bases). V lost 1 base, J lost 5 bases, and 22 bases lay in between. The germline CDR1 and CDR2 sequences are SGHRS and YFSETQ. CDR3 length: 19 residues. In DNA, the CDR3 is TGCGCCAGCAGCTTGCTCTTACAGGGAGGGACCGAACATAATTCACCCCTCCACTTT. Translation: CASSLLLQGGTEHNSPLHF.

The chain joins TRBV6-5 to TRBJ1-1; D not certain. This CDR3 spans 13 amino acids. Trimming took off 7 bases at V and 3 bases at J, with 12 bases between the two ends. The V gene's germline CDR1 is MNHEY and CDR2 SVGAGI. Here the CDR3 DNA reads TGTGCCAGCAATCCTAGTGGTGACACTGAAGCTTTCTTT. It codes for CASNPSGDTEAFF.

The chain is built from TRBV5-4 and TRBJ2-3, with 10 positions matching TRBD2. This CDR3 spans 16 amino acids. CDR1 is SGHNT, CDR2 YYREEE, per germline (reference sequence). The J segment lost 6 bases and the V segment lost 5 bases, leaving 12 bases of the junction unmatched. The CDR3 region is CASRPLSGGVRDTQYF. The CDR3 region has the DNA TGTGCCAGCAGACCCCTCAGCGGGGGGGTGAGGGATACGCAGTATTTT. The full variable domain, its missing parts supplied by reference TRBV5-4 and TRBJ2-3, is ETGVTQSPTHLIKTRGQQVTLRCSSQSGHNTVSWYQQALGQGPQFIFQYYREEENGRGNFPPRFSGLQFPNYSSELNVNALELDDSALYLCASRPLSGGVRDTQYFGPGTRLTVL.

The chain carries TRBV18 and TRBJ1-5; D gene ambiguous. V lost 4 bases, J lost 5 bases, and 9 bases lay in between. The CDR3 has 13 residues. Germline CDR1 KGHSH, CDR2 LQKENI. The CDR3 protein is CASSRLQDQPQHF. The DNA of the CDR3 is TGTGCCAGCTCACGTTTGCAGGATCAGCCCCAGCATTTT.

The rearrangement links TRBV7-9 to TRBJ1-1; 7 bases match TRBD1. With V trimmed by 5 bases and J by 7 bases, 16 bases remained unmatched. The CDR3 loop spans 16 amino acids. The germline V gene encodes CDR1 SEHNR and CDR2 FQNEAQ (reference sequence). CDR3 residues: CASSASPFDREDEAFF. The CDR3 nucleotides are TGTGCCAGCAGCGCAAGCCCCTTCGACAGGGAGGATGAAGCTTTCTTT.